These 5 T cell receptor beta chains were sequenced from one sample in a study of siplizumab effects on memory and regulatory T cells. The protocol was immunoSEQ multiplex PCR, while the TCRdb copy is restricted to in-frame clones and leaves out a portion. The table has about 100,000 clones, around 94% seen once. Sample: non-Treg CD4+ T cells sorted from blood. The receptors derive from a human donor in good health.

This chain joins TRBV5-1 and TRBJ2-5; D may be TRBD2 (6 bases). Looked up from germline, CDR1 is SGHRS and CDR2 is YFSETQ. V gave up 7 bases and J gave up 4 bases, with 11 bases separating them. This CDR3 is 12 amino acids long. CDR3 DNA sequence: TGCGCCAGCGGGGGGAGGAGAGAGACCCAGTACTTC. This sequence encodes CASGGRRETQYF.

The CDR3 region has the DNA TGTGCCAGCTCACCTAGAGAGGGCGAGCAGTACTTC. Residues: CASSPREGEQYF. V and J are TRBV18 and TRBJ2-7; a weak D match, TRBD2 (5 bases). V was cut by 3 bases and J by 6 bases, with 9 bases left in between. There are 12 residues in the CDR3. The germline gives CDR1 KGHSH, CDR2 LQKENI. Complete variable domain (other parts from reference TRBV18 and TRBJ2-7): NAGVMQNPRHLVRRRGQEARLRCSPMKGHSHVYWYRQLPEEGLKFMVYLQKENIIDESGMPKERFSAEFPKEGPSILRIQQVVRGDSAAYFCASSPREGEQYFGPGTRLTVT.

The chain combines TRBV28 with TRBJ1-3, with 7 positions matching TRBD1. This CDR3 has 14 residues. CDR1 and CDR2 from the germline V gene are MDHEN and SYDVKM. V was pared by 8 bases and J by 4 bases, with 8 bases of the junction left unmatched. CDR3 coding DNA: TGTGCCAGCCAGGGGGAAACGGGCGGAAACACCATATATTTT. It specifies CASQGETGGNTIYF.

In DNA form, the CDR3 reads TGTGCCAGCAGTTACGTTATATTTTCAGATACGCAGTATTTT. Its translation is CASSYVIFSDTQYF. The J gene is TRBJ2-3, the V gene TRBV6-6; no clear D gene. V was clipped by 2 bases and J by 4 bases, with 10 bases between them. The germline gives CDR1 MNHNY, CDR2 SVGAGI (reference sequence). This CDR3 region has 14 residues.

V and J are TRBV5-1 and TRBJ2-1, with 11 nucleotides matching TRBD2. V was pared by 1 base and J by 8 bases, with 5 bases of the junction left unmatched. The length of the CDR3 is 15 residues. Germline V gene sequence: CDR1 SGHRS, CDR2 YFSETQ. This chain's CDR3 is CASSLSSGRLDEQFF. The CDR3 nucleotides are TGCGCCAGCAGCTTGTCTAGCGGGAGGTTGGATGAGCAGTTCTTC.